This T cell receptor beta chain derives from a study of T cells expressing NK-cell markers (dated by TCRdb to 2018 to 2020). A note on the overall study: Three sorted T-cell subsets (CD3+CD56+NKG2C+, CD3+CD56+NKG2C- and CD3+CD56-NKG2C+) from eight donors had their TCR beta-chain repertoires profiled. Sequencing of the libraries produced 2 x 150 bp reads on Illumina HiSeq 2000/2500, MiSeq or NextSeq. Randomly selected healthy volunteers, three men and five women, were used as the eight sequenced donors. Among the eight sequenced donors, seven were HCMV-seropositive and one was HCMV-seronegative.

Findings and caveats that apply to the study as a whole: Those dominant clonotypes were again the most abundant among CD3+CD56-NKG2C+ cells in a handful of donors, at about 28.3-65%. It remained unclear whether the expanded NKG2C-expressing T cell clones were specific for HCMV antigens. In several donors, the dominant CD3+CD56+NKG2C+ clonotypes were found to rank among the top 10 CD8+ clonotypes and to make up 1.0-7.0% of CD8+ T cells.

To determine HCMV serostatus, a commercial ELISA kit was used to detect HCMV-specific IgG in serum. Ficoll density gradient centrifugation was used to isolate peripheral blood mononuclear cells from blood. Instrument on record: Illumina HiSeq 2000. 5'RACE template switching, by which a universal primer site and unique molecular identifiers were added, was used to make TCR beta cDNA libraries. Synthesis of cDNA was primed from the TCR beta constant segment and was followed by two consecutive PCR amplification steps. As for how the authors treated the data: MIGEC was used to demultiplex reads and group reads by UMI, and MiTCR was used to assemble and quantify clonotypes. Only TCR cDNA sequences supported by at least two reads were kept to exclude erroneous sequences. The tcR package was used for downstream repertoire analysis, and clonotypes were matched across fractions by CDR3 nucleotide sequence plus V segment. VDJmatch was used to annotate antigen specificity against VDJdb, with one amino acid substitution in CDR3 permitted. Based on TCRdb reprocessing of the reads, there is one entry per CDR3 protein sequence, and DNA is missing. In this record, the V and J calls reflect TCRdb's handling and not the investigators' own analysis. The sample table gives roughly 420,000 distinct CDR3 sequences. The ten largest make up about 7.1% of the sample.

According to the germline V gene (reference sequence), CDR1 reads DFQATT and CDR2 reads SNEGSKA. Counted from cysteine to phenylalanine, this CDR3 has 14 amino acids. The protein alone is recorded here. Comments on this clonotype: Its cognate antigen has yet to be identified.

In this chain, TRBV20-1 is recombined with TRBJ2-3; TCRdb lists TRBD2, though no DNA is available to test this call. The receptor's source is a woman between 18 and 70 years old in good health. The source material was blood T cells: a sorted CD56 or NKG2C T cell subset, CD4+ or CD8+ T cells, or bulk PBMC T cells (not recorded which). This receptor has the CDR3 CSTRLAVSTDTQYF.